This is a list of T cell receptor beta chains from one sample in a study of blood T cells in healthy people across ages. A single record per CDR3 protein comes from TCRdb applying MiXCR to the 5' RACE reads. The data contain about 1.8 million distinct CDR3 sequences, just under 50% of them seen just once; the ten biggest clones take up roughly 2%. The specimen sequenced was blood. Every receptor here comes from a woman in her 40s in good health. Each CDR3 is given with its conserved first and last residue. D genes are given only for firm matches. The size of a clone is reported for some rows only, either as once, few or many, or as a class for expanded clones.

J gene: TRBJ2-3
clone size: few
D gene: NA
V gene: TRBV10-3
CDR3 DNA: TGTGCCATCAGTCAGAGCACAGGGTTCTCCAGCACAGATACGCAGTATTTT
CDR3 protein: CAISQSTGFSSTDTQYF

J gene: TRBJ2-5
clone size: NA
D gene: NA
V gene: TRBV29-1
CDR3 DNA: TGCGGCGTTGTGGGTAGCATCATCCAAGAGACCCAGTACTTC
CDR3 protein: CGVVGSIIQETQYF

J gene: TRBJ2-5
clone size: NA
D gene: TRBD2
V gene: TRBV4-3
CDR3 DNA: TGCGCCAGCAGCCAAGAGGTGGGCGGGGGGGCCGAGACCCAGTACTTC
CDR3 protein: CASSQEVGGGAETQYF

J gene: TRBJ1-4
clone size: NA
D gene: TRBD1
V gene: TRBV5-1
CDR3 DNA: TGCGCCAGCAGTGGGCCGGACAGGGAGGCGGAAAAACTGTTTTTT
CDR3 protein: CASSGPDREAEKLFF

J gene: TRBJ2-3
clone size: once
D gene: NA
V gene: TRBV28
CDR3 DNA: TGTGCCAGCACCTTATCGTTACTCGCAGATACGCAGTATTTT
CDR3 protein: CASTLSLLADTQYF

J gene: TRBJ2-3
clone size: NA
D gene: TRBD2
V gene: TRBV7-6
CDR3 DNA: TGTGCCAGCAGCTTTATTAGCGGGGGGCCCACAGATACGCAGTATTTT
CDR3 protein: CASSFISGGPTDTQYF

J gene: TRBJ1-6
clone size: NA
D gene: NA
V gene: TRBV20-1
CDR3 DNA: TGCAGTGCTAGAGACCCATTAGAGGGGAACTCCTATAATTCACCCCTCCACTTT
CDR3 protein: CSARDPLEGNSYNSPLHF

J gene: TRBJ2-6
clone size: few
D gene: NA
V gene: TRBV19
CDR3 DNA: TGTGCCACTATTAACCGCGGGGCCAACGTCCTGACTTTC
CDR3 protein: CATINRGANVLTF

J gene: TRBJ2-3
clone size: NA
D gene: TRBD2
V gene: TRBV5-1
CDR3 DNA: TGCGCCAGCAGCATACTTAGCGGGGGGGCCGGAGATACGCAGTATTTT
CDR3 protein: CASSILSGGAGDTQYF

J gene: TRBJ2-7
clone size: NA
D gene: NA
V gene: TRBV18
CDR3 DNA: TGTGCCAGCTCAGGGAGAACGGCCTACGAGCAGTACTTC
CDR3 protein: CASSGRTAYEQYF

J gene: TRBJ2-2
clone size: NA
D gene: NA
V gene: TRBV7-9
CDR3 DNA: TGTGCCAGCAGCTTAGTAGGCAGTGTACTCCTCGGGGAGCTGTTTTTT
CDR3 protein: CASSLVGSVLLGELFF

J gene: TRBJ2-3
clone size: NA
D gene: TRBD1
V gene: TRBV15
CDR3 DNA: TGTGCCACCAGCCGAAGACAGGGGGGCGGCACAGATACGCAGTATTTT
CDR3 protein: CATSRRQGGGTDTQYF

J gene: TRBJ2-7
clone size: few
D gene: NA
V gene: TRBV6-2/TRBV6-3
CDR3 DNA: TGTGCCAGCAGCTACAGGGACCGCTACGAGCAGTACTTC
CDR3 protein: CASSYRDRYEQYF

J gene: TRBJ2-5
clone size: NA
D gene: NA
V gene: TRBV6-2/TRBV6-3
CDR3 DNA: TGTGCCAGCAGTCCAGGGGCCAGCCGTTTACAAGAGACCCAGTACTTC
CDR3 protein: CASSPGASRLQETQYF

J gene: TRBJ2-5
clone size: NA
D gene: TRBD1
V gene: TRBV18
CDR3 DNA: TGTGCCAGCTCACCATCATCGGGACAGGGGACGCGATACCAAGAGACCCAGTACTTC
CDR3 protein: CASSPSSGQGTRYQETQYF

J gene: TRBJ2-7
clone size: few
D gene: TRBD2
V gene: TRBV27
CDR3 DNA: TGTGCCAGCGCTCAGCAGCTAGCGGGGAAGTACGAGCAGTACTTC
CDR3 protein: CASAQQLAGKYEQYF

J gene: TRBJ2-3
clone size: NA
D gene: NA
V gene: TRBV7-9
CDR3 DNA: TGTGCCAGCAGACCAAAACCAACACTAGCTAGGGTAACAGATACGCAGTATTTT
CDR3 protein: CASRPKPTLARVTDTQYF

J gene: TRBJ2-7
clone size: NA
D gene: TRBD1
V gene: TRBV9
CDR3 DNA: TGTGCCAGCAGCGCTTGGGACAGTGCCTACGAGCAGTACTTC
CDR3 protein: CASSAWDSAYEQYF

J gene: TRBJ2-5
clone size: many
D gene: TRBD1
V gene: TRBV24-1
CDR3 DNA: TGTGCCACCAGGGACAGGGGACAAGAGACCCAGTACTTC
CDR3 protein: CATRDRGQETQYF

J gene: TRBJ2-5
clone size: few
D gene: TRBD2
V gene: TRBV9
CDR3 DNA: TGTGCCAGCAGCGTAGAGGCGGGGGGGCCCGAGACCCAGTACTTC
CDR3 protein: CASSVEAGGPETQYF

J gene: TRBJ1-6
clone size: NA
D gene: NA
V gene: TRBV12-3/TRBV12-4
CDR3 DNA: TGTGCCAGCAGTTTCGCCCAATCACCCCTCCACTTT
CDR3 protein: CASSFAQSPLHF

J gene: TRBJ2-7
clone size: NA
D gene: TRBD2
V gene: TRBV20-1
CDR3 DNA: TGCAGTTCTACGGGGACTAAACCCTACGAGCAGTACTTC
CDR3 protein: CSSTGTKPYEQYF

J gene: TRBJ2-3
clone size: few
D gene: NA
V gene: TRBV18
CDR3 DNA: TGTGCCAGCTCACTTAGTGATCGGGCAGATACGCAGTATTTT
CDR3 protein: CASSLSDRADTQYF

J gene: TRBJ2-1
clone size: NA
D gene: TRBD2
V gene: TRBV4-2
CDR3 DNA: TGTGCCAGCAGCCAAGATAGGCTAGCGGGGTACAAGCAGTTCTTC
CDR3 protein: CASSQDRLAGYKQFF

J gene: TRBJ2-7
clone size: few
D gene: TRBD2
V gene: TRBV5-6
CDR3 DNA: TGTGCCAGCAGCCACTGGGGCGGGGGAGAAGGCTACGAGCAGTACTTC
CDR3 protein: CASSHWGGGEGYEQYF